This T cell receptor beta chain was sequenced in a study of shared clonotypes between healthy human individuals. Broader study findings: Donor clonotype sharing was expected to depend on sequencing depth.

CDR1 MNHNY and CDR2 SVGAGI come from the germline V gene (reference sequence). V lost 8 bases, J lost 5 bases, and 17 bases lay in between. This CDR3 is 14 amino acids long. In the original workflow: Junction-only immunoSEQ sequences carried no quality scores, so filtering differed. Profiling relied on immunoSEQ multiplex PCR, and the TCRdb table lists in-frame clones only, not all of them. V and J calls plus clone size are reproduced from that table; the DNA served to infer D and trimming. The data hold about 450,000 clones, with around 80% observed a single time. Regarding this clone: Its target is unknown.

The chain recombines TRBV6-6 with TRBJ2-3; maybe TRBD2 (7 bases). The sequence was obtained from a woman aged 40 to 50 in good health. Some clones in this sample may be carry-over from other donors' samples. The sample taken for sequencing was PBMCs. In nucleotides, the CDR3 is TGTGCCAGCCGCCAAGGGGGGGCGGGAGATACGCAGTATTTT. The encoded protein is CASRQGGAGDTQYF.